The clone carrying this T cell receptor (beta chain) appeared a few times. These data come from a study of patients and donors after allogeneic stem cell transplantation. The CDR3 spans 15 residues. Germline V gives CDR1 LNHDA, CDR2 SQIVND (reference sequence). Losses at the gene ends were 5 bases for V and 1 base for J; bases not matched to a gene: 3. MiXCR, run by TCRdb on the RT-PCR reads, gives a single entry per CDR3 protein. The sample includes approximately 140,000 distinct CDR3 sequences, roughly 35% of them seen just once. Sequenced sample: blood, either unsorted or a sorted T cell fraction (not recorded which). The V gene is TRBV19, the J gene TRBJ2-2, with 8 bases fitting TRBD2. The sequence was collected from a human donor who was either an allogeneic HSCT recipient or a stem cell or donor lymphocyte infusion donor (not recorded which). It is not recorded whose cells these are; they may come from a transplant donor. CDR3 residues: CASSRGLVNTGELFF. The CDR3 bases are TGTGCCAGTAGTCGGGGACTAGTGAACACCGGGGAGCTGTTTTTT. Full variable domain (rest looked up from reference TRBV19 and TRBJ2-2): DGGITQSPKYLFRKEGQNVTLSCEQNLNHDAMYWYRQDPGQGLRLIYYSQIVNDFQKGDIAEGYSVSREKKESFPLTVTSAQKNPTAFYLCASSRGLVNTGELFFGEGSRLTVL.